One TCR beta chain is described in this entry. The sample originates from a study of type 1 regulatory T cells. TCRdb reprocessed the reads via MiXCR and lists one record per CDR3 protein. The data contain approximately 90,000 distinct CDR3 sequences, roughly a third of them singletons. Trimming at V came to 5 bases and at J to 2 bases, leaving 15 bases not matched to a gene. From germline, CDR1 is SGHTA and CDR2 FQGNSA. CDR3 size: 17 residues. The chain combines TRBV7-2 with TRBJ2-7; 7 bases fit TRBD2. Sequenced material: CD4+ T cells, either the whole sample or a sorted fraction (not recorded which). The TCR sequence derives from a human donor in good health. CDR3 protein: CASSRSGGYGAPYEQYF. CDR3 in DNA: TGTGCCAGCAGCCGCTCGGGGGGATACGGAGCACCCTACGAGCAGTACTTC. Based on the CDR3 plus reference TRBV7-2 and TRBJ2-7, the full variable domain is GAGVSQSPSNKVTEKGKDVELRCDPISGHTALYWYRQSLGQGLEFLIYFQGNSAPDKSGLPSDRFSAERTGGSVSTLTIQRTQQEDSAVYLCASSRSGGYGAPYEQYFGPGTRLTVT.